This T cell receptor (beta chain) was profiled in a study of T cell responses to AZD1222 COVID-19 vaccine (dated by TCRdb to about 2021). Concerning the study at large: AZD1222 recipients with second doses at about 4 weeks or about 12 weeks were pooled, because spike-specific TCR depth and breadth did not differ between schedules. TCR sequencing covered roughly 230 trial participants: around 210 given two doses of AZD1222 and 26 given two doses of MenACWY control vaccine. Trial participants were enrolled by age into subgroups of 18-55, 56-69 and 70-plus years, and around 150, 29 and 61 TCR-sequenced participants, respectively, were included in these subgroups. Overall study outcomes, separate from this receptor: After two AZD1222 doses, spike-specific TCR breadth and depth were significantly higher than at day 0 and than in MenACWY recipients. Conclusions about previously exposed vaccinees are limited because only a handful of AZD1222 recipients were SARS-CoV-2 seropositive at baseline. The whole spike protein was spanned by vaccine-associated CD4 TCRs, and dominant responses were seen in regions 160-218 and 743-854. Most participants were white British and females outnumbered males, and the authors suggested that clonal diversity may have been underestimated. No day 14 peak-response samples were available, so repertoires were characterized only after the peak T cell response. The 56-69-year group was small, and its depth increase did not reach significance, likely because of low power. Nearly half of unique spike-specific TCRs reportedly recognized epitopes outside regions mutated in the B.1.351 and B.1.1.7 variants.

What the time point label conveys for this sample: baseline before first vaccination. Samples from vaccinated people were obtained from the UK trials COV001 and COV002, which included a single-blind randomized controlled phase 2/3 trial of AZD1222 (ChAdOx1 nCoV-19) in healthy adults. For TCRbeta chain sequencing, PBMC samples were collected from trial participants at day 0 and at day 28 after the second dose. The CDR3 regions of human TCRbeta chains were subjected to immunosequencing. The published analysis was carried out like this. TCRs in the repertoires were matched against a reference library of SARS-CoV-2-specific TCRs that had been generated with the MIRA antigen-specificity platform. Breadth meant the fraction of unique TCRs that were SARS-CoV-2-associated, whereas depth meant the fraction of total T cells that were SARS-CoV-2-associated. Using the MIRA data, each spike-specific TCR was mapped to the spike region that the TCR reacts to and placed in a CD4 or CD8 class. Log10-transformed breadth and depth values were compared by one-way ANOVA with Sidak's multiple comparisons tests. TCRdb took over this immuneACCESS table, retaining in-frame rearrangements with V and J assigned. Such tables are incomplete; in checked studies, under half of the missing clones stem from an unresolved V gene, and the remainder is unexplained. The V and J calls and clone size come from that table; D and trimming were worked out from the DNA. Present in this sample are some 130,000 clones, 80% to 90% of which were seen just once. The ten largest clones take up under 2.5% of the sample.

From the germline V gene, CDR1 is MNHNS and CDR2 is SASEGT. Spanning cysteine to phenylalanine, the CDR3 consists of 16 amino acids. Just CDR3 DNA is preserved here, 48 bases in frame from base 1. The junction shows trimming of 1 base on V and 0 bases on J, plus 10 bases between the germline ends. On this clone: What this receptor recognizes is not known. Base qualities are not recorded, but no much larger clone differs from it by a single base.

The sequence links TRBV6-1 to TRBJ2-1, with a tentative D gene TRBD2 over 6 matching bases. The sample in question was peripheral blood, obtained on day 0 of AZD1222 vaccination. The TCR sequence derives from an adult in good health. The DNA reads as follows: TGTGCCAGCAGTGAAGTTAGCGGCAACTCCTACAATGAGCAGTTCTTC. Translation gives CASSEVSGNSYNEQFF.